This T cell receptor beta chain was obtained from a study of blood T cell repertoires in COVID-19. Original methodology: The assay estimated nucleated cells by amplifying reference gene primers. Data came from immunoSEQ multiplex PCR; TCRdb stores just in-frame clones and leaves some out. V and J calls and clone size are as listed in that table; D and trimming were resolved from the DNA. The repertoire holds 120,000 or so clones, about 77% seen once, with 25% in the top ten. Germline V lookup: CDR1 LNHNV, CDR2 YYDKDF (reference sequence). The CDR3 totals 17 residues. With 0 bases removed from V and 4 bases from J, the gap between germline ends came to 18 bases.

The specimen sequenced was peripheral blood. The sequence was collected from a human donor in a cohort sampled during active COVID-19. The J gene is TRBJ2-5, the V gene TRBV15; D perhaps matches TRBD1 (6 bases). CDR3 nucleotides: TGTGCCACCAGCAGAGATCCCCGGCACACCAGGGGAGAGACCCAGTACTTC. This translates into CATSRDPRHTRGETQYF.